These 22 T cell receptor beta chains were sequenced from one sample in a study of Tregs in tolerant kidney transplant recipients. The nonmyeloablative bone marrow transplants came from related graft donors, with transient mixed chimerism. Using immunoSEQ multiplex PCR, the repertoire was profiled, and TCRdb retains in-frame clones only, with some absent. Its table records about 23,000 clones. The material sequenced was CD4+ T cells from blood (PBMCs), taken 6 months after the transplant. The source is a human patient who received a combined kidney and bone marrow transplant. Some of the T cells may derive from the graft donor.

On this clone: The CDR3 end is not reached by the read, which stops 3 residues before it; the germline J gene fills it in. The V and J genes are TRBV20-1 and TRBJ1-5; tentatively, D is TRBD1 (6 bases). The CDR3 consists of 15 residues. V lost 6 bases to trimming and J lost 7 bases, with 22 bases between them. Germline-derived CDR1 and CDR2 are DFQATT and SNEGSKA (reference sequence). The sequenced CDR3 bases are TGCAGTGCCTCCGGAGGGGGGGTACGGAAGCAGCCC. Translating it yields CSASGGGVRKQP. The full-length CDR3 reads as CSASGGGVRKQPQHF.

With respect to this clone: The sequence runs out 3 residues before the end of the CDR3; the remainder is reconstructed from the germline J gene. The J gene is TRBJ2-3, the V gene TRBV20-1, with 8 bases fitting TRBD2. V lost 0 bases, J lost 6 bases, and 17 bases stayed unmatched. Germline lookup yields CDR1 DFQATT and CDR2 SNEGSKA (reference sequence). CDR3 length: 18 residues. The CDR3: CSARDGGGSGGSFDTQYF. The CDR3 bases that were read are TGCAGTGCTAGAGATGGGGGGGGCTCGGGAGGGAGTTTTGATACG.

The CDR3 spells CSARFRGRYEQYF. CDR3 bases read: TGCAGTGCTAGGTTTAGGGGGCGGTACGAG. This chain connects TRBV20-1 to TRBJ2-7; TRBD1 aligns across 7 bases. Coverage ceases 3 residues before the CDR3 finishes, and the germline J gene fills in the end. The CDR3 runs to 13 residues. Germline CDR1 is DFQATT and CDR2 is SNEGSKA (reference sequence). V lost 3 bases to trimming and J lost 4 bases; unmatched junction nucleotides: 6.

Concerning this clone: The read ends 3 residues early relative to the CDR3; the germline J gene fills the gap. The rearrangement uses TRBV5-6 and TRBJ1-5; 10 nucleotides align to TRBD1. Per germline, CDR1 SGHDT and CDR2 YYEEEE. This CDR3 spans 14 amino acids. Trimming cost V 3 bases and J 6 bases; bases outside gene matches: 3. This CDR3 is CASSWGQGRQPQHF. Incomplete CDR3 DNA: TGTGCCAGCAGCTGGGGACAGGGGCGTCAGCCC.

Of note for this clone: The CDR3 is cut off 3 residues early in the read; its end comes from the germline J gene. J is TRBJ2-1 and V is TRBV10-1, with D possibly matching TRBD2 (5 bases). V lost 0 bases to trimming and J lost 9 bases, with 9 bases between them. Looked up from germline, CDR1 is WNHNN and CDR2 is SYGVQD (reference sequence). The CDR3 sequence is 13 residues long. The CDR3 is CASSESTRFEQFF. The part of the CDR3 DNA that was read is TGCGCCAGCAGTGAGTCCACTAGATTTGAG.

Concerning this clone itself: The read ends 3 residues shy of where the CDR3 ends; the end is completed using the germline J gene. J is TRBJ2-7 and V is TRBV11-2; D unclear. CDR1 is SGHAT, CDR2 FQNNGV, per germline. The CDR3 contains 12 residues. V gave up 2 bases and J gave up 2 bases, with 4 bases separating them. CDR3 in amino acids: CASSLPPYEQYF. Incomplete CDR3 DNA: TGTGCCAGCAGCTTACCTCCCTACGAG. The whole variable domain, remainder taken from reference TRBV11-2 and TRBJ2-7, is EAGVAQSPRYKIIEKRQSVAFWCNPISGHATLYWYQQILGQGPKLLIQFQNNGVVDDSQLPKDRFSAERLKGVDSTLKIQPAKLEDSAVYLCASSLPPYEQYFGPGTRLTVT.

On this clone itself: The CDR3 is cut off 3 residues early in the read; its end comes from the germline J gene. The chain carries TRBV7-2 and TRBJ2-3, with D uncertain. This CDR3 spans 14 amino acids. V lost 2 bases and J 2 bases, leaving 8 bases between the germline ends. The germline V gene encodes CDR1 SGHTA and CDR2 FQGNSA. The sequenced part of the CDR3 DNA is TGTGCCAGCAGCTTAACCGGGTCCACAGATACG. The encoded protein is CASSLTGSTDT. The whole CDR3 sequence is CASSLTGSTDTQYF.

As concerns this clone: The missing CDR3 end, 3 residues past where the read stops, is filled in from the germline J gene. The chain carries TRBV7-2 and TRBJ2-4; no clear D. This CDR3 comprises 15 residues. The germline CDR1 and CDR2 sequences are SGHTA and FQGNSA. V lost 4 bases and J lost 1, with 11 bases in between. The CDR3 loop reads CASSSSPGAKNIQYF. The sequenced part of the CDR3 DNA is TGTGCCAGCAGCTCTAGTCCTGGGGCCAAAAACATT.

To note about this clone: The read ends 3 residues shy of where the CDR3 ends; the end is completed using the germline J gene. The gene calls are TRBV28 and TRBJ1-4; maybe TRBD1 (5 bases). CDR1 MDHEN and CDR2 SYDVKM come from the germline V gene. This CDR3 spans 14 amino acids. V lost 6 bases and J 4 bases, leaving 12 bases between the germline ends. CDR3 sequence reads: CASSGGGLNEKLFF. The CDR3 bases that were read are TGTGCCAGCAGCGGGGGGGGACTTAATGAAAAA.

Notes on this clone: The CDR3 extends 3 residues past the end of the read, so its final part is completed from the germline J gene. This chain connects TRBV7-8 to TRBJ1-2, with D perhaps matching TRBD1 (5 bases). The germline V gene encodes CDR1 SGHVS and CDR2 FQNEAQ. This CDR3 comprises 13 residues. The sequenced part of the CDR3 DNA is TGTGCCAGCAGCCTTATTGACAGAAAAGGC. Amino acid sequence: CASSLIDRKG. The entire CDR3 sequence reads CASSLIDRKGYTF.

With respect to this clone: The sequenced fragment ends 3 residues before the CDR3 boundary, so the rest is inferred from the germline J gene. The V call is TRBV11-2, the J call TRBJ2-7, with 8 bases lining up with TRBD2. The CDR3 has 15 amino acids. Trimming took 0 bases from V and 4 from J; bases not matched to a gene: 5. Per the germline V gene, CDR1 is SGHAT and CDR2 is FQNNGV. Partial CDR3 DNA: TGTGCCAGCAGCTTAGACAGCCTAGCGGGTTACGAG. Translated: CASSLDSLAGYE. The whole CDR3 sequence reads CASSLDSLAGYEQYF. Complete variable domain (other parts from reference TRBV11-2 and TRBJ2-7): EAGVAQSPRYKIIEKRQSVAFWCNPISGHATLYWYQQILGQGPKLLIQFQNNGVVDDSQLPKDRFSAERLKGVDSTLKIQPAKLEDSAVYLCASSLDSLAGYEQYFGPGTRLTVT.

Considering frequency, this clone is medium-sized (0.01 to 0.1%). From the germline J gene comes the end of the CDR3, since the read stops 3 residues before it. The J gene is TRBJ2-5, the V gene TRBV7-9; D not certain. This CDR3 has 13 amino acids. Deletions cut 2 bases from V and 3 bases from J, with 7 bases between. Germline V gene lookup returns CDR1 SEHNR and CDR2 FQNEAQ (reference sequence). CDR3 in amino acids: CASSLSFEETQYF. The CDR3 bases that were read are TGTGCCAGCAGCTTATCGTTTGAAGAGACC.

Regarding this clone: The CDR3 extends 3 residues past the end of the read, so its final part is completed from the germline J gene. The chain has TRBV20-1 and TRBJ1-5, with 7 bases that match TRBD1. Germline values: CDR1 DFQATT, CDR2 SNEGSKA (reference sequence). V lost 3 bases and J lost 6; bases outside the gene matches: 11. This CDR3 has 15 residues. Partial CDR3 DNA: TGCAGTGCTAGTGACTCGACAGGGATCGGTCAGCCC. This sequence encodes CSASDSTGIGQP. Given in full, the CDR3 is CSASDSTGIGQPQHF.

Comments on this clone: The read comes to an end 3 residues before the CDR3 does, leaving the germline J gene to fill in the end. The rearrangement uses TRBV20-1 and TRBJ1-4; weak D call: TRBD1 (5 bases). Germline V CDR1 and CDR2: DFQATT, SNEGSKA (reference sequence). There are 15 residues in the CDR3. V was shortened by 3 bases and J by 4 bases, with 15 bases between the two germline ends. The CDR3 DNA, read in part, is TGCAGTGCTAGGGTCAGCCGGGACTATAATGAAAAA. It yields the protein CSARVSRDYNEK. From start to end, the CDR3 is CSARVSRDYNEKLFF.

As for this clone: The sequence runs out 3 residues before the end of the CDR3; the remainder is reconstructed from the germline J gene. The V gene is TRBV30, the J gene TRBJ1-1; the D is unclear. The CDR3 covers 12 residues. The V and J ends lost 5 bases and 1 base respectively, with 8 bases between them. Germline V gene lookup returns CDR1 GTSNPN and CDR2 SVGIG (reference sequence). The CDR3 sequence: CAWVLRNTEAFF. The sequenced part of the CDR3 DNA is TGTGCCTGGGTTTTGCGGAACACTGAA.

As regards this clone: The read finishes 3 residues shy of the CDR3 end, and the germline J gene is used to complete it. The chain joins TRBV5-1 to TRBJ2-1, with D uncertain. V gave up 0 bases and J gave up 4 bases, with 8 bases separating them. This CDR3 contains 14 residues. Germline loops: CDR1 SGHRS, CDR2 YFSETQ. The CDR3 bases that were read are TGCGCCAGCAGCTTGGGAGATCTATACAATGAG. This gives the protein CASSLGDLYNE. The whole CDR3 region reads CASSLGDLYNEQFF.

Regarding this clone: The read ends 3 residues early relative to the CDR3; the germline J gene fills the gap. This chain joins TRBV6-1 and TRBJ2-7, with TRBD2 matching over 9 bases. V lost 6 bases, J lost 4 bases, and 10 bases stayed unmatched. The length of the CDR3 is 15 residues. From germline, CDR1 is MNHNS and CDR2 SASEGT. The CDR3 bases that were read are TGTGCCAGCAGGGAAACTAGCGGGCCTGGGTACGAG. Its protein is CASRETSGPGYE. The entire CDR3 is CASRETSGPGYEQYF.

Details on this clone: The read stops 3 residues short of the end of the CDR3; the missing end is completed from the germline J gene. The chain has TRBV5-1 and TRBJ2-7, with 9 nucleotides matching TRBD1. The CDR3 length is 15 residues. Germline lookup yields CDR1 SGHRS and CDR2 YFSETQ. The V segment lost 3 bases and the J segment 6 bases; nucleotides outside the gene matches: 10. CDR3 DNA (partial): TGCGCCAGCAGCTGGGGACAGGGCCCTCGTCGCGAG. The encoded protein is CASSWGQGPRRE. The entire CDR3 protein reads CASSWGQGPRREQYF.

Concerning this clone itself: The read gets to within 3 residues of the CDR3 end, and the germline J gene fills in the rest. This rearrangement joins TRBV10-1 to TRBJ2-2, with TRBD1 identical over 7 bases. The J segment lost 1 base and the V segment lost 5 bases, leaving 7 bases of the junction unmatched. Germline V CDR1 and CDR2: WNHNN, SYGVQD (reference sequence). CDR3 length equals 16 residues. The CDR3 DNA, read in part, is TGCGCCAGCAGTCGACAGGGCTATGTGAACACCGGGGAG. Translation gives CASSRQGYVNTGE. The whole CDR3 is CASSRQGYVNTGELFF.

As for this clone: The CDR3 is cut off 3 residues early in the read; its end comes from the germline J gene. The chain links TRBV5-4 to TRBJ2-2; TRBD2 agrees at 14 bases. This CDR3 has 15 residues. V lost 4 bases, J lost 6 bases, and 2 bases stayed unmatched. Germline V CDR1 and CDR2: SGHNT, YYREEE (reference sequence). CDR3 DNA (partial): TGTGCCAGCAGCCCGACTAGCGGGGGGGCCGGGGAG. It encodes CASSPTSGGAGE. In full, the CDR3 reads CASSPTSGGAGELFF.

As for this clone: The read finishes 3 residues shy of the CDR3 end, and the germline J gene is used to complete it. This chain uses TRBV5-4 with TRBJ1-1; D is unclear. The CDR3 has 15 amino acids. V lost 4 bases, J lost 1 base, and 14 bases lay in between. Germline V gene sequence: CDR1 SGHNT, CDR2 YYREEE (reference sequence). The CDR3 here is CASSQRSLWNTEAFF. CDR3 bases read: TGTGCCAGCAGCCAGAGGTCCTTATGGAACACTGAA.

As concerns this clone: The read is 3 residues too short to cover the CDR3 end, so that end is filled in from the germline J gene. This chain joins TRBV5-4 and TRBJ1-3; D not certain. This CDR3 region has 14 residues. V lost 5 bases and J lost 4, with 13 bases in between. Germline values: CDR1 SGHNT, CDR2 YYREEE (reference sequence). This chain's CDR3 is CASSGGWAGNTIYF. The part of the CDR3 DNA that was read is TGTGCCAGCAGTGGAGGATGGGCGGGAAACACC.